One T cell receptor beta chain is described in this entry. The CDR3 length is 13 residues. Trimming cost V 8 bases and J 0 bases; bases outside gene matches: 3. The germline V gene has CDR1 MNHNY and CDR2 SVGAGI (reference sequence). PCR used 60 Vbeta primers and 13 Jbeta primers. Some clones are missing from TCRdb's copy, which holds only in-frame ones; the method was immunoSEQ multiplex PCR. There are some 200,000 clones in the sample; roughly 68% occur only once, and 2.6% lies in the top ten. This entry is derived from a study of cytomegalovirus exposure and HLA in healthy donors. This clonotype was obtained from a middle-aged man in good health and CMV-seropositive. The chain links TRBV6-6 to TRBJ2-7, with TRBD2 matching 8 bases. The sequenced sample consisted of PBMCs. In nucleotides, the CDR3 is TGTGCCAGCGGTGGGACTAGCTCCTACGAGCAGTACTTC. Encoded protein: CASGGTSSYEQYF.